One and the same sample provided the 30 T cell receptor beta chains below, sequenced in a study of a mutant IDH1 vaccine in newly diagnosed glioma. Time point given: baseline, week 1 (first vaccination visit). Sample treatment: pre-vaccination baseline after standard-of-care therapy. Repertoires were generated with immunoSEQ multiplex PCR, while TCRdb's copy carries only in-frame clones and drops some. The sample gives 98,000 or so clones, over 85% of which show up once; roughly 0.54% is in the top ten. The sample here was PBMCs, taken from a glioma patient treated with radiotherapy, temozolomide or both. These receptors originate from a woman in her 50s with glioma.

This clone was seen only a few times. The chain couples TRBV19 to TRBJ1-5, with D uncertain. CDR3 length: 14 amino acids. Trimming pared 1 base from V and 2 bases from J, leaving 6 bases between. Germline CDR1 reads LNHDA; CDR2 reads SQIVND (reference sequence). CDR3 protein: CASSIGRGNQPQHF. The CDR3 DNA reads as TGTGCCAGTAGTATAGGGCGGGGCAATCAGCCCCAGCATTTT.

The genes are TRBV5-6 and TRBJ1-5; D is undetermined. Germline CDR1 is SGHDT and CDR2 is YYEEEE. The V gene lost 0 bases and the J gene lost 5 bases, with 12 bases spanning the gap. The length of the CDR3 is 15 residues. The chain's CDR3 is CASSLAPEGDQPQHF. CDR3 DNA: TGTGCCAGCAGCTTGGCCCCTGAGGGTGATCAGCCCCAGCATTTT.

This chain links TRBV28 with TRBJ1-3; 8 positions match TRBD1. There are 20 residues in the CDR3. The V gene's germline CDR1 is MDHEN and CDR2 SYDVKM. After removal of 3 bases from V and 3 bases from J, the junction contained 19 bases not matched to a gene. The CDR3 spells CASSFTPQIPNRGGGNTIYF. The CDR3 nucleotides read TGTGCCAGCAGTTTTACCCCCCAAATCCCCAACAGGGGGGGTGGAAACACCATATATTTT.

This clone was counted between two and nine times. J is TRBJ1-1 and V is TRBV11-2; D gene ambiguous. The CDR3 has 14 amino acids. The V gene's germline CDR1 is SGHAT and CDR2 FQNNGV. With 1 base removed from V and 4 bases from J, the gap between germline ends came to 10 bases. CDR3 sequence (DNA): TGTGCCAGCAGCTTAGTGGGCCCACCCACTGAAGCTTTCTTT. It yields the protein CASSLVGPPTEAFF.

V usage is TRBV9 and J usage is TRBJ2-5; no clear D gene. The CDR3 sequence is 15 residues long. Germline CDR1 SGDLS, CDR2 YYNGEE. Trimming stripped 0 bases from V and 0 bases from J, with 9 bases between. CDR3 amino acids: CASSVASAYQETQYF. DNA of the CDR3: TGTGCCAGCAGCGTAGCGTCCGCTTACCAAGAGACCCAGTACTTC.

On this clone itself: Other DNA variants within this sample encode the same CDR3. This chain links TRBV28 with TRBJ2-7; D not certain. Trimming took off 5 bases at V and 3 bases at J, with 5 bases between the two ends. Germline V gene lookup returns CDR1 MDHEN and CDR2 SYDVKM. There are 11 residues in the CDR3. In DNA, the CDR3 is TGTGCCAGCAGTCTCCGCTACGAGCAGTACTTC. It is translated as CASSLRYEQYF.

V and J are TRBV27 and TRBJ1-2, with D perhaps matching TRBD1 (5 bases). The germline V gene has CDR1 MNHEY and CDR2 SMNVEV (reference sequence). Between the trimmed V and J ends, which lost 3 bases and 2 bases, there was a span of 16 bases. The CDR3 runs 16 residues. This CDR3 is CASSFLDRPTNYGYTF. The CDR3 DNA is TGTGCCAGCAGTTTTCTTGACAGACCTACCAACTATGGCTACACCTTC.

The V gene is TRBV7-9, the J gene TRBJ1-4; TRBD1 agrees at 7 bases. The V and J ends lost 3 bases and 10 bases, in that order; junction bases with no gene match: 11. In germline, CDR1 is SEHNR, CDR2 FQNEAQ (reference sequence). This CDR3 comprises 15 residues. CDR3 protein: CASSFETGLGRKLFF. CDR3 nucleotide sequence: TGTGCCAGCAGCTTTGAGACAGGGCTGGGGAGAAAACTGTTTTTT.

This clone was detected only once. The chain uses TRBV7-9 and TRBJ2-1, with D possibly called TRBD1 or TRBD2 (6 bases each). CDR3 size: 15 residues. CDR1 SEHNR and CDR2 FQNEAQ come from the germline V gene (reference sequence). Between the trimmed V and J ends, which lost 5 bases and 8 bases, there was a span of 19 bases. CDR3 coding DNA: TGTGCCAGCAGCCTAAAGGGGGGCGGCAGGGATGAGCAGTTCTTC. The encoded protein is CASSLKGGGRDEQFF.

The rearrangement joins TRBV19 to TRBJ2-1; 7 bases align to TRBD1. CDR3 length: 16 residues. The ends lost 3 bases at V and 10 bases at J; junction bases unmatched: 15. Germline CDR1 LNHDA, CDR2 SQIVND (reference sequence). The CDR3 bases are TGTGCCAGTAGTATGTTGGGGGACAGATCAATGAAGGAGCAGTTCTTC. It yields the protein CASSMLGDRSMKEQFF.

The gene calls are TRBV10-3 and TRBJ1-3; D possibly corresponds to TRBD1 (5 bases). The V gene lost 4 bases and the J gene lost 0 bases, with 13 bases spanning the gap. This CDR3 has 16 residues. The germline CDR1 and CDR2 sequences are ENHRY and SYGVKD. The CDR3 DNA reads TGTGCCATCAGTGGAACAGGACCGAGCTCTGGAAACACCATATATTTT. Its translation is CAISGTGPSSGNTIYF.

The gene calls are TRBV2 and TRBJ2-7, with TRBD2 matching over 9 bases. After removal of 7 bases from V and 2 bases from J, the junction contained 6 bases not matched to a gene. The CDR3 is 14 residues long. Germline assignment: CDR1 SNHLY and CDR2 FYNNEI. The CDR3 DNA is TGTGCCAGCACCCTAGCGGGGCTCACCTACGAGCAGTACTTC. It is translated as CASTLAGLTYEQYF. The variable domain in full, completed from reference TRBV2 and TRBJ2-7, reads EPEVTQTPSHQVTQMGQEVILRCVPISNHLYFYWYRQILGQKVEFLVSFYNNEISEKSEIFDDQFSVERPDGSNFTLKIRSTKLEDSAMYFCASTLAGLTYEQYFGPGTRLTVT.

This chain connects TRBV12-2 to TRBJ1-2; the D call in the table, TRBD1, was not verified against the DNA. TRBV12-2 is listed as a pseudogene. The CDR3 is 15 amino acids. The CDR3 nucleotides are TGTGCAAGTCGCTCGCGACAGGGGGCCGACTATGGCTACACCTTC. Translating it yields CASRSRQGADYGYTF.

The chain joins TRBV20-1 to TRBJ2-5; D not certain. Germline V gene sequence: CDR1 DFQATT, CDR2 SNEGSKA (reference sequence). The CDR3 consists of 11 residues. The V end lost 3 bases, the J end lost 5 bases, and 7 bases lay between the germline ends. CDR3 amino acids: CSARSYETQYF. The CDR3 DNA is TGCAGTGCTAGGTCTTATGAGACCCAGTACTTC.

CDR3 DNA: TGTGCCAGCAGCGTTGGGACAGGGGCGACCTACGAGCAGTACTTC. Its translation is CASSVGTGATYEQYF. The rearrangement links TRBV9 to TRBJ2-5; TRBD1 matches 10 bases. The DNA end is a closer match to TRBJ2-7, so the J assignment may be wrong. This CDR3 spans 15 amino acids. Per germline, CDR1 SGDLS and CDR2 YYNGEE.

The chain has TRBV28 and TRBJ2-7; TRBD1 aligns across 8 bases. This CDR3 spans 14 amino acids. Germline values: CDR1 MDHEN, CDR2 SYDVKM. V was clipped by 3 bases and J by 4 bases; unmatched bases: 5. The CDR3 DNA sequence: TGTGCCAGCAGTTTTACAGGGGGACGGTACGAGCAGTACTTC. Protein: CASSFTGGRYEQYF.

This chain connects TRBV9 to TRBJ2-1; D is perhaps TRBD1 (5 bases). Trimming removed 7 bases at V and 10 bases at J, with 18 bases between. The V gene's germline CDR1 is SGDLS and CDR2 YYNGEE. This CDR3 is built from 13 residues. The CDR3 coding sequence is TGTGCCAGCTCCCCCCAGCAGGGTGACGAGCAGTTCTTC. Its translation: CASSPQQGDEQFF.

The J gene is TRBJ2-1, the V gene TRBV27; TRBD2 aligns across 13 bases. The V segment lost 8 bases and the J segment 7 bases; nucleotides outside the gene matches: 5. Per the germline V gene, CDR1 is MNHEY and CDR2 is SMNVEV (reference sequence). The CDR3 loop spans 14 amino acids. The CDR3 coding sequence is TGTGCCAGCTACCCGGGACTAGCGGGGAATGAGCAGTTCTTC. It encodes CASYPGLAGNEQFF.

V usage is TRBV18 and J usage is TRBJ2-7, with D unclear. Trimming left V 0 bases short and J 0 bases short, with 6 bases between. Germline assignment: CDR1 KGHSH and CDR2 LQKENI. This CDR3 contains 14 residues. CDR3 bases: TGTGCCAGCTCACCACCGGGCATCTCCTACGAGCAGTACTTC. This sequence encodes CASSPPGISYEQYF. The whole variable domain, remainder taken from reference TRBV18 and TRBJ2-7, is NAGVMQNPRHLVRRRGQEARLRCSPMKGHSHVYWYRQLPEEGLKFMVYLQKENIIDESGMPKERFSAEFPKEGPSILRIQQVVRGDSAAYFCASSPPGISYEQYFGPGTRLTVT.

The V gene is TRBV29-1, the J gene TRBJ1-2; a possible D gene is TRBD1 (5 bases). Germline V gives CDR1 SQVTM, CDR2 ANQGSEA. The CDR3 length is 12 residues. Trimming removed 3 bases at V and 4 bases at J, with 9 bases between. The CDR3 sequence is CSVDSGAYGYTF. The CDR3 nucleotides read TGCAGCGTTGACTCCGGGGCCTATGGCTACACCTTC.

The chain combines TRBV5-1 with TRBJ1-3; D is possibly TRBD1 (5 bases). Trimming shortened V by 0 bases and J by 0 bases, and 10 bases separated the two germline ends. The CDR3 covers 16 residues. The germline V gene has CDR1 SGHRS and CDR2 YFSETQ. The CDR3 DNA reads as TGCGCCAGCAGCTTGGAAGGGACGGCCTCTGGAAACACCATATATTTT. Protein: CASSLEGTASGNTIYF.

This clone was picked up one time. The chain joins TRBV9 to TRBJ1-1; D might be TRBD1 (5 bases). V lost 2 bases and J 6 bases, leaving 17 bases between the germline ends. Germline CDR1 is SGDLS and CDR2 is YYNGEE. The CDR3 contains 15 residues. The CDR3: CASSVGGASGSEAFF. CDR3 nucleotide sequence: TGTGCCAGCAGCGTCGGCGGTGCTTCAGGGTCTGAAGCTTTCTTT.

The CDR3, as DNA: TGTGCCAGCAGTTTGGGCCGACAGACTTATCCCTACGAGCAGTACTTC. Translating gives CASSLGRQTYPYEQYF. The chain has TRBV27 and TRBJ2-7, with D possibly matching TRBD1 (5 bases). CDR1 is MNHEY, CDR2 SMNVEV, per germline (reference sequence). This CDR3 comprises 16 residues. V lost 3 bases and J 2 bases, leaving 17 bases between the germline ends.

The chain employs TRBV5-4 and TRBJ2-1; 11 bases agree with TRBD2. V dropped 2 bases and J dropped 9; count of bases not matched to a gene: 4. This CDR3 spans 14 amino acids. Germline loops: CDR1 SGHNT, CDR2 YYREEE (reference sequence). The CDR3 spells CASSFYTSGSEQFF. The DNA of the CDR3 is TGTGCCAGCAGCTTTTACACTAGCGGGAGTGAGCAGTTCTTC. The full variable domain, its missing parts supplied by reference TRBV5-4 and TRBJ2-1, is ETGVTQSPTHLIKTRGQQVTLRCSSQSGHNTVSWYQQALGQGPQFIFQYYREEENGRGNFPPRFSGLQFPNYSSELNVNALELDDSALYLCASSFYTSGSEQFFGPGTRLTVL.

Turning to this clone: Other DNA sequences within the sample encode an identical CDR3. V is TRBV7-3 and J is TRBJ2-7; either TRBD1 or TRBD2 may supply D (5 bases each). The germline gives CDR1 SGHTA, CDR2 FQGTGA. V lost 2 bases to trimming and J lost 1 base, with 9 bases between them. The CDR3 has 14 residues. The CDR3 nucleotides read TGTGCCAGCAGCTTAGGGGCGGGTTCCTACGAGCAGTACTTC. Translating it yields CASSLGAGSYEQYF. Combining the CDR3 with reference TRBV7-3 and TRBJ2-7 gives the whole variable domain GAGVSQTPSNKVTEKGKYVELRCDPISGHTALYWYRQSLGQGPEFLIYFQGTGAADDSGLPNDRFFAVRPEGSVSTLKIQRTERGDSAVYLCASSLGAGSYEQYFGPGTRLTVT.

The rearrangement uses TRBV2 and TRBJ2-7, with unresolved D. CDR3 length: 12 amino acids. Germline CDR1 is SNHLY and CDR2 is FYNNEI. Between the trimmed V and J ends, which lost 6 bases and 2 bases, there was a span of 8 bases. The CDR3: CASRGSPYEQYF. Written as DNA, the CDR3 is TGTGCCAGCAGGGGTAGCCCCTACGAGCAGTACTTC.

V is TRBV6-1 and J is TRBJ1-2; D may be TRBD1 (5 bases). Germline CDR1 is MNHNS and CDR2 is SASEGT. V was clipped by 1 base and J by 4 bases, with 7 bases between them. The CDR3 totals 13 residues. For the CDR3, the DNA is TGTGCCAGCAGTGAAGGGGGCGGCTATGGCTACACCTTC. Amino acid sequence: CASSEGGGYGYTF.

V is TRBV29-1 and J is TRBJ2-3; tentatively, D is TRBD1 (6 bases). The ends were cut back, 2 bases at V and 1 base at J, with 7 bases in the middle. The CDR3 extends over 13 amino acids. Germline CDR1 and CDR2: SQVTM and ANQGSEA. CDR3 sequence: CSVEWGRTDTQYF. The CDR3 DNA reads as TGCAGCGTTGAATGGGGGCGCACAGATACGCAGTATTTT.

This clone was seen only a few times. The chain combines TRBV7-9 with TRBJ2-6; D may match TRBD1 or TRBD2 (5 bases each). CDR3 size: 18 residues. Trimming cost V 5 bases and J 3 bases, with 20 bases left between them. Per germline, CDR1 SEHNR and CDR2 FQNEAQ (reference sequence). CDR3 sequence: CASSPGEGQGRGANVLTF. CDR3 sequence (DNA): TGTGCCAGCAGCCCCGGTGAGGGCCAGGGCCGTGGGGCCAACGTCCTGACTTTC.

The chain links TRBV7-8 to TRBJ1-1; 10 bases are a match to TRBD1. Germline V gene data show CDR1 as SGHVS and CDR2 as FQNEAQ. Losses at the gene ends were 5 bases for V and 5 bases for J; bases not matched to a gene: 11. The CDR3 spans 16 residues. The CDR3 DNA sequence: TGTGCCAGCAGCGCCCCGGGAGGGACAGGGGTTACTGAAGCTTTCTTT. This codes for CASSAPGGTGVTEAFF.